Listed below are T cell receptor beta chains from one sample, sequenced in a study of blood T cell repertoires in COVID-19. Clones were read by immunoSEQ multiplex PCR, and TCRdb kept only the in-frame ones, dropping some. The sample has about 53,000 clones, 70% to 85% seen once. The source material was peripheral blood. The receptors were sampled from a human donor in a cohort sampled during active COVID-19. Each CDR3 is given with its conserved first and last residue. The D gene is left open where the match is weak. Size values are once, few and many counts, or a class for expanded clones, and some rows have none.

V	D	size	J	DNA	CDR3
TRBV18	TRBD1	.	TRBJ2-2	TGTGCCAGCTCACGACAGGGACCCACCGGGGAGCTGTTTTTT	CASSRQGPTGELFF
TRBV24-1	TRBD1	.	TRBJ2-1	TGTGCCACCAGGGGCCAGGGGGCGCGGGATGAGCAGTTCTTC	CATRGQGARDEQFF
TRBV6-5	.	.	TRBJ2-2	TGTGCCAGCAGTCGTTCCGGGGAGCTGTTTTTT	CASSRSGELFF
TRBV7-9	TRBD2	few	TRBJ2-7	TGTGCCAGCAGCCCTGGGGAGGGGCCAAGCTCCTACGAGCAGTACTTC	CASSPGEGPSSYEQYF
TRBV4-1	TRBD1	.	TRBJ2-7	TGCGCCAGCAGCCAATCTTTGACAGGGTCCTACGAGCAGTACTTC	CASSQSLTGSYEQYF
TRBV18	TRBD1	.	TRBJ1-6	TGTGCCAGCTCACCCTCAAACCGGGACAGGCTATATAATTCACCCCTCCACTTT	CASSPSNRDRLYNSPLHF
TRBV7-8	TRBD1	few	TRBJ2-7	TGTGCCAGCAGCTCGGGGACAGGGAGCTCCTACGAGCAGTACTTC	CASSSGTGSSYEQYF
TRBV5-1	.	.	TRBJ2-7	TGCGCCAGCAGCATGGGAGGCGGGACCGAGCAGTACTTC	CASSMGGGTEQYF
TRBV15	.	.	TRBJ2-6	TGTGCCACCAGCAGATCCCCATCTGGGGCCAACGTCCTGACTTTC	CATSRSPSGANVLTF
TRBV6-5	TRBD1	.	TRBJ2-7	TGTGCCAGCAGTTATACGCGGGACAGGGTGAATGAGCAGTACTTC	CASSYTRDRVNEQYF
TRBV19	.	.	TRBJ2-3	TGTGCCAGTAGTGGGGAGGGACATCCGAGCACAGATACGCAGTATTTT	CASSGEGHPSTDTQYF
TRBV5-1	.	.	TRBJ2-5	TGCGCCAGCAGCGGACAGGGACTAGCAGGCGAGACCCAGTACTTC	CASSGQGLAGETQYF
TRBV28	.	.	TRBJ1-1	TGTGCCAGCAGTTTCAAAACAACTGAAGCTTTCTTT	CASSFKTTEAFF
TRBV5-1	TRBD1	.	TRBJ1-2	TGCGCCAGCAGCTTGGGACAGGGGGACGGCTACACCTTC	CASSLGQGDGYTF
TRBV6-5	.	.	TRBJ1-2	TGTGCCAGCATCTCACAGGGTTTTAGCGCTTATGGCTACACCTTC	CASISQGFSAYGYTF
TRBV5-1	TRBD1	.	TRBJ2-5	TGCGCCAGCAGCCATAATGCAGGGGGCTCAGGGGAGACCCAGTACTTC	CASSHNAGGSGETQYF
TRBV24-1	TRBD2	once	TRBJ2-2	TGTGCCACCAGTGATTTGAAGGCCAGACTAGCGGGGAACACCGGGGAGCTGTTTTTT	CATSDLKARLAGNTGELFF
TRBV11-2	TRBD1	few	TRBJ2-3	TGTGCCAGCAGCGAACAGGGGTGGGATGGAGATACGCAGTATTTT	CASSEQGWDGDTQYF
TRBV9	TRBD2	once	TRBJ2-7	TGTGCCAGCAGCGTAGCGGGAGGGATGGACGAGCAGTACTTC	CASSVAGGMDEQYF
TRBV24-1	.	.	TRBJ2-1	TGTGCCACCAGTCCGGGGAGCTCCTACAATGAGCAGTTCTTC	CATSPGSSYNEQFF
TRBV28	TRBD1	.	TRBJ1-2	TGTGCCAGCAGTTTCGGACAGGGGGGCTACACCTTC	CASSFGQGGYTF
TRBV7-2	.	.	TRBJ2-3	TGTGCCAGCAGCTTAGTCCGGGGGTGGGCGGATACGCAGTATTTT	CASSLVRGWADTQYF
TRBV18	TRBD1	.	TRBJ1-5	TGTGCCAGCTCCCACGGGGACAGAAATCAGCCCCAGCATTTT	CASSHGDRNQPQHF
TRBV13	TRBD2	once	TRBJ2-1	TGTGCCAGCAGCAGCGGACTAGATCCCCGAAAGCAGTTCTTC	CASSSGLDPRKQFF
TRBV4-2	.	.	TRBJ2-7	TGTGCCAGCAGCCCCCGCGTCAACGACTACGAGCAGTACTTC	CASSPRVNDYEQYF
TRBV6-5	TRBD2	.	TRBJ2-1	TGTGCCAGCAGTTACTTAGCGGGGAGCTCCTACAATGAGCAGTTCTTC	CASSYLAGSSYNEQFF
TRBV25-1	.	.	TRBJ1-2	TGTGCCAGCAGCCTCGGACAGTTCTATGGCTACACCTTC	CASSLGQFYGYTF
TRBV6-5	TRBD2	.	TRBJ2-3	TGTGCCAGCAGTAGCCGACTAGCTAGCACAGATACGCAGTATTTT	CASSSRLASTDTQYF
TRBV5-6	.	.	TRBJ1-4	TGTGCCAGCAGCTTGGCACTGCTTGGTGAAAAACTGTTTTTT	CASSLALLGEKLFF
TRBV4-3	TRBD2	.	TRBJ2-5	TGCGCCAGCAGCCAAGCGTGGAGTACGGGGGGTAACAAAGAGACCCAGTACTTC	CASSQAWSTGGNKETQYF
TRBV11-2	TRBD1	.	TRBJ2-7	TGTGCCAGCAGCACAACGGGACAGACCTTCCACGAGCAGTACTTC	CASSTTGQTFHEQYF
TRBV7-2	TRBD1	.	TRBJ1-2	TGTGCCAGCAGCAAAACAGGGGAGAACTATGGCTACACCTTC	CASSKTGENYGYTF
TRBV19	.	.	TRBJ2-2	TGTGCCAGTAGTAGTCGGAGTGCCGAGGAGGCCGGGGAGCTGTTTTTT	CASSSRSAEEAGELFF
TRBV7-2	TRBD2	.	TRBJ2-3	TGTGCCAGCAGCTTAGGAGCGGGGGGCAGCACAGATACGCAGTATTTT	CASSLGAGGSTDTQYF
TRBV2	TRBD2	.	TRBJ2-1	TGTGCCAGCAGGACTAGCGGGAGAGGTGAGCAGTTCTTC	CASRTSGRGEQFF
TRBV18	TRBD2	.	TRBJ2-1	TGTGCCAGCTCACCAGTCGGAGCGGGAGGTTCCCACCGAGACAATGAGCAGTTCTTC	CASSPVGAGGSHRDNEQFF
TRBV2	TRBD2	.	TRBJ2-1	TGTGCCAGCAGTGATAGGGGGACTAGCACTGTAAATGAGCAGTTCTTC	CASSDRGTSTVNEQFF
TRBV4-1	.	.	TRBJ2-1	TGCGCCAGCAGCCAAGAAGCGTACGCTGAGCAGTTCTTC	CASSQEAYAEQFF
TRBV12-3/TRBV12-4	TRBD1	.	TRBJ2-2	TGTGCCAGCGACAGGGGGCAGACCGGGGAGCTGTTTTTT	CASDRGQTGELFF
TRBV7-2	TRBD2	.	TRBJ2-2	TGTGCCAGCAGCTCCGGACTAGCGGGGGGCAGAGACGGGGAGCTGTTTTTT	CASSSGLAGGRDGELFF
TRBV30	.	.	TRBJ2-1	TGTGCCTGGAGAGAGGGCTCCTACAATGAGCAGTTCTTC	CAWREGSYNEQFF
TRBV10-1	.	.	TRBJ2-5	TGCGCCAGCAGTGATTCGGGGAGACAAGAGACCCAGTACTTC	CASSDSGRQETQYF
TRBV7-2	TRBD2	.	TRBJ2-1	TGTGCCAGCAGCCAGCGGGGCAACAACTACAATGAGCAGTTCTTC	CASSQRGNNYNEQFF
TRBV5-1	.	.	TRBJ2-2	TGCGCCAGCAGCTTGGCCGTTAGGAACACCGGGGAGCTGTTTTTT	CASSLAVRNTGELFF
TRBV12-5	.	.	TRBJ2-7	TGTGCTAGTGGTCATACACGACACCCCTACGAGCAGTACTTC	CASGHTRHPYEQYF
TRBV7-9	.	.	TRBJ1-3	TGTGCCAGCAGAGGGAGAAGAAACACCATATATTTT	CASRGRRNTIYF
TRBV5-4	.	.	TRBJ1-3	TGTGCCAGCAGCTTGGGAGGGTCTGGAAACACCATATATTTT	CASSLGGSGNTIYF
TRBV9	TRBD1	.	TRBJ1-6	TGTGCCAGCAGCGACCGTCCCGGGACAGACCTGAATTCACCCCTCCACTTT	CASSDRPGTDLNSPLHF
TRBV5-6	TRBD2	few	TRBJ2-7	TGTGCCAGCAGCCAACCCAGCGGGGGGGCCTACGAGCAGTACTTC	CASSQPSGGAYEQYF
TRBV9	TRBD2	.	TRBJ2-5	TGTGCCAGCAGCATTACTTCGACTAGCTGGGAGACCCAGTACTTC	CASSITSTSWETQYF
TRBV9	.	.	TRBJ2-1	TGTGCCAGCAGCGTAAGCGGGCGGATCAATGAGCAGTTCTTC	CASSVSGRINEQFF